The rows below give T cell receptor beta chains drawn from one sample of a study of blood T cells in healthy people across ages. TCRdb reprocessed the 5' RACE reads via MiXCR and lists one record per CDR3 protein. Counted here are some 890,000 distinct CDR3 sequences, 25% to 30% occurring once; the ten biggest clones make up 10%. This same sample was also taken into another study, of T cells of mothers and their children.

Material for sequencing was blood. Source of these receptors: a woman in her forties in good health. Each CDR3 is given with its conserved first and last residue. Fields, in order: clone size, D gene, V gene, J gene, CDR3 protein, CDR3 DNA. A D gene is named only where the DNA matches it firmly. Clone size is given for some rows only: seen once, a few or many times, or a class if the clone is expanded.

>NA|TRBD2|TRBV6-6|TRBJ2-7
CASSYSHGGDYYEQYF
TGTGCCAGCAGTTACTCCCACGGGGGGGATTACTACGAGCAGTACTTC
>few|TRBD2|TRBV6-2/TRBV6-3|TRBJ2-5
CASSPTSGARQETQYF
TGTGCCAGCAGTCCCACTAGCGGAGCCCGTCAAGAGACCCAGTACTTC
>many|NA|TRBV12-3/TRBV12-4|TRBJ2-3
CASSHYRGRDTDTQYF
TGTGCCAGCAGCCATTACCGGGGGCGGGACACAGATACGCAGTATTTT
>NA|NA|TRBV5-1|TRBJ2-5
CASSLSQGLETQYF
TGCGCCAGCAGCTTGAGCCAGGGGCTGGAGACCCAGTACTTC
>few|NA|TRBV29-1|TRBJ2-5
CSVLGQQETQYF
TGCAGCGTCCTTGGACAGCAAGAGACCCAGTACTTC
>NA|TRBD1|TRBV19|TRBJ1-1
CASSNHRGGKRPEAFF
TGTGCCAGTAGTAATCACAGGGGTGGGAAACGCCCTGAAGCTTTCTTT
>NA|NA|TRBV20-1|TRBJ2-7
CSATRPKPYEQYF
TGCAGTGCTACCCGCCCGAAACCCTACGAGCAGTACTTC
>NA|NA|TRBV5-1|TRBJ2-2
CASSLGGSGTNTGELFF
TGCGCCAGCAGCTTGGGGGGGAGCGGTACGAACACCGGGGAGCTGTTTTTT
>many|NA|TRBV5-1|TRBJ1-1
CASGLQAVNTEAFF
TGCGCCAGCGGATTACAGGCTGTGAACACTGAAGCTTTCTTT
>few|NA|TRBV3-1|TRBJ2-1
CASTKFGHEQFF
TGTGCCAGCACCAAGTTCGGCCACGAGCAGTTCTTC
>NA|NA|TRBV7-2|TRBJ1-6
CASSLDRVDNSPLHF
TGTGCCAGCAGCTTAGACAGGGTGGATAATTCACCCCTCCACTTT
>NA|NA|TRBV24-1|TRBJ2-3
CATSDYGVGGTGTQYF
TGTGCCACCAGTGACTACGGAGTGGGGGGCACAGGTACGCAGTATTTT
>few|TRBD1|TRBV20-1|TRBJ1-5
CSAQNPGTGYNQPQHF
TGCAGTGCTCAAAACCCCGGGACAGGGTACAATCAGCCCCAGCATTTT
>NA|NA|TRBV12-3/TRBV12-4|TRBJ1-5
CASGSGTPIPQHF
TGTGCCAGCGGTTCCGGGACCCCAATCCCCCAGCATTTT
>few|NA|TRBV21-1|TRBJ2-7
CASSKKARACYEQYF
TGTGCCAGCAGCAAAAAGGCCAGGGCCTGCTACGAGCAGTACTTC
>many|NA|TRBV28|TRBJ2-5
CASSLSLGWNQETQYF
TGTGCCAGCAGTCTCAGTTTAGGGTGGAACCAAGAGACCCAGTACTTC
>NA|NA|TRBV9|TRBJ1-6
CVMTDNSPLHF
TGTGTTATGACGGATAATTCACCCCTCCACTTT
>few|NA|TRBV28|TRBJ2-5
CASSLNGYAAQYF
TGTGCCAGCAGTTTAAATGGGTATGCGGCCCAGTACTTC
>many|NA|TRBV10-3|TRBJ2-7
CAIRESSLTYEQYF
TGTGCCATCAGAGAGTCGAGTCTCACATACGAGCAGTACTTC
>NA|NA|TRBV20-1|TRBJ1-6
CSAGVPGEYNSPLHF
TGCAGTGCTGGAGTCCCAGGGGAATATAATTCACCCCTCCACTTT
>many|NA|TRBV5-1|TRBJ1-1
CASSLGQITEAFF
TGTGCCAGCAGCTTGGGCCAGATCACTGAAGCTTTCTTT
>few|NA|TRBV5-1|TRBJ1-6
CASSLAHRDGSPLHF
TGCGCCAGCAGCTTGGCCCACAGGGACGGTTCACCCCTCCACTTT
>NA|NA|TRBV30|TRBJ1-5
CAWSVKGGNQPQHF
TGTGCCTGGAGTGTAAAAGGGGGGAATCAGCCCCAGCATTTT
>few|NA|TRBV5-1|TRBJ2-3
CASSPGGTSSTDTQYF
TGCGCCAGCAGCCCGGGGGGCACTTCTAGCACAGATACGCAGTATTTT
>few|TRBD1|TRBV4-3|TRBJ1-2
CASSHGTGLVVYGYTF
TGCGCCAGCAGCCACGGGACAGGGTTGGTAGTCTATGGCTACACCTTC